The 16 T cell receptor beta chains presented below share a single source sample, sequenced in a study of siplizumab effects on memory and regulatory T cells. Measured with immunoSEQ multiplex PCR; TCRdb has only the in-frame clones, and not every one. Altogether about 50,000 clones are present, about 97% being singletons, with the ten largest covering around 0.6%. Sequences were obtained from naive CD4+ T cells sorted from blood. The receptors originated from a human donor in good health.

The genes are TRBV18 and TRBJ2-5; TRBD2 is a possible D gene (6 bases). V was clipped by 3 bases and J by 3 bases, with 8 bases between them. CDR1 and CDR2 (germline): KGHSH, LQKENI. There are 13 residues in the CDR3. CDR3: CASSPRLEETQYF. Here the CDR3 DNA reads TGTGCCAGCTCACCTAGACTAGAAGAGACCCAGTACTTC.

This clone occurred a few times. The V gene is TRBV5-1, the J gene TRBJ1-1, with D maybe TRBD1 (5 bases). The V and J ends lost 2 bases and 1 base respectively, with 9 bases between them. There are 14 residues in the CDR3. Germline CDR1 is SGHRS and CDR2 is YFSETQ. This chain's CDR3 is CASSLSGQNTEAFF. Written as DNA, the CDR3 is TGCGCCAGCAGCTTAAGTGGACAGAACACTGAAGCTTTCTTT.

Here the CDR3 DNA reads TGTGCCAGCAGTTTGTCAGGGGAAGAGACCCAGTACTTC. Protein: CASSLSGEETQYF. The J gene is TRBJ2-5, the V gene TRBV28, with D maybe TRBD1 (6 bases). V lost 3 bases to trimming and J lost 3 bases, with 8 bases between them. CDR3 length: 13 residues. CDR1 is MDHEN, CDR2 SYDVKM, per germline.

The chain combines TRBV27 with TRBJ1-6; 9 bases agree with TRBD1. Germline V gene data show CDR1 as MNHEY and CDR2 as SMNVEV (reference sequence). The V segment lost 5 bases and the J segment 7 bases; nucleotides outside the gene matches: 3. The CDR3 length is 14 residues. The CDR3 sequence is CASSRTGENSPLHF. CDR3 DNA: TGTGCCAGCAGTAGGACAGGGGAGAATTCACCCCTCCACTTT.

The V and J genes are TRBV7-2 and TRBJ2-1; D unclear. The CDR3 has 13 amino acids. The V gene's germline CDR1 is SGHTA and CDR2 FQGNSA. Trimming pared 5 bases from V and 7 bases from J, leaving 12 bases between. The CDR3 bases are TGTGCCAGCAGCCTAGGTCGACGGAATGAGCAGTTCTTC. Its translation: CASSLGRRNEQFF. Combining the CDR3 with reference TRBV7-2 and TRBJ2-1 gives the whole variable domain GAGVSQSPSNKVTEKGKDVELRCDPISGHTALYWYRQSLGQGLEFLIYFQGNSAPDKSGLPSDRFSAERTGGSVSTLTIQRTQQEDSAVYLCASSLGRRNEQFFGPGTRLTVL.

The rearrangement joins TRBV4-1 to TRBJ1-4; possible D gene TRBD1, 6 bases. This CDR3 is 16 amino acids long. The V and J ends lost 4 bases and 0 bases respectively, with 12 bases between them. The germline V gene encodes CDR1 MGHRA and CDR2 YSYEKL. CDR3 DNA sequence: TGCGCCAGCAGCCGACCGTCAGGGGCAACTAATGAAAAACTGTTTTTT. Its translation: CASSRPSGATNEKLFF.

The chain uses TRBV6-6 and TRBJ2-5; TRBD1 agrees at 10 bases. The germline V gene encodes CDR1 MNHNY and CDR2 SVGAGI (reference sequence). The junction had 8 bases not matched to a gene; V was cut back by 5 bases and J by 2 bases. CDR3 length: 16 residues. This CDR3 is CASSPGTGDRQETQYF. CDR3 DNA: TGTGCCAGCAGTCCCGGGACAGGGGATAGACAAGAGACCCAGTACTTC.

The rearrangement uses TRBV29-1 and TRBJ2-7; TRBD2 matches 10 bases. CDR3 length equals 15 residues. The germline V gene has CDR1 SQVTM and CDR2 ANQGSEA. Unmatched junction bases numbered 8, after V lost 2 bases and J lost 4 bases. The CDR3 DNA is TGCAGCGTTGAAAGATTCCAAGCGGGAGGGTACGAGCAGTACTTC. Translating it yields CSVERFQAGGYEQYF.

The chain joins TRBV19 to TRBJ1-5; no firm D call. This CDR3 contains 15 residues. The germline V and J ends were trimmed by 2 bases and 2 bases, with 10 bases remaining between them. The germline V gene encodes CDR1 LNHDA and CDR2 SQIVND (reference sequence). The CDR3 is CASSITASGNQPQHF. In DNA form, the CDR3 reads TGTGCCAGTAGTATAACAGCTTCTGGCAATCAGCCCCAGCATTTT.

The chain combines TRBV7-2 with TRBJ1-2; 10 positions match TRBD1. V trimming: 5 bases; J trimming: 6 bases; junction bases outside the gene matches: 6. Germline V lookup: CDR1 SGHTA, CDR2 FQGNSA. The CDR3 consists of 14 residues. The DNA of the CDR3 is TGTGCCAGCAGCCCACAGACAGGGGGCCATGGCTACACCTTC. Its translation: CASSPQTGGHGYTF. The full variable domain, its missing parts supplied by reference TRBV7-2 and TRBJ1-2, is GAGVSQSPSNKVTEKGKDVELRCDPISGHTALYWYRQSLGQGLEFLIYFQGNSAPDKSGLPSDRFSAERTGGSVSTLTIQRTQQEDSAVYLCASSPQTGGHGYTFGSGTRLTVV.

CDR3: CSAADSIQYF. The DNA for the CDR3 is TGCAGTGCTGCGGACTCAATTCAGTACTTC. The rearrangement uses TRBV20-1 and TRBJ2-4; maybe TRBD2 (5 bases). CDR1 and CDR2 from the germline V gene are DFQATT and SNEGSKA (reference sequence). V dropped 5 bases and J dropped 10 bases, with 9 bases sitting between them. The CDR3 is 10 amino acids.

This sequence joins TRBV7-2 and TRBJ2-7; D ambiguous. Deletions cut 2 bases from V and 3 bases from J, with 5 bases between. Germline V CDR1 and CDR2: SGHTA, FQGNSA. This CDR3 is built from 12 residues. CDR3 bases: TGTGCCAGCAGCTTATCAGGCTACGAGCAGTACTTC. Encoded protein: CASSLSGYEQYF.

The genes are TRBV6-5 and TRBJ2-3; no reliable D call. This CDR3 comprises 15 residues. With 0 bases removed from V and 2 bases from J, the gap between germline ends came to 9 bases. Germline V CDR1 and CDR2: MNHEY, SVGAGI. CDR3 amino acids: CASSYSSAHTDTQYF. CDR3 nucleotide sequence: TGTGCCAGCAGTTACTCCTCAGCGCACACAGATACGCAGTATTTT.

The chain recombines TRBV19 with TRBJ1-4; D is ambiguous. The CDR3 runs to 16 residues. The germline V gene encodes CDR1 LNHDA and CDR2 SQIVND (reference sequence). V was shortened by 7 bases and J by 0 bases, with 15 bases between the two germline ends. CDR3 loop: CASTLAGRATNEKLFF. CDR3 coding DNA: TGTGCCAGTACCCTCGCGGGGAGGGCAACTAATGAAAAACTGTTTTTT. Based on the CDR3 plus reference TRBV19 and TRBJ1-4, the full variable domain is DGGITQSPKYLFRKEGQNVTLSCEQNLNHDAMYWYRQDPGQGLRLIYYSQIVNDFQKGDIAEGYSVSREKKESFPLTVTSAQKNPTAFYLCASTLAGRATNEKLFFGSGTQLSVL.

The chain carries TRBV4-3 and TRBJ2-2; no firm D call. Trimming stripped 0 bases from V and 8 bases from J, with 13 bases between. CDR1 is LGHNA, CDR2 YSLEER, per germline. The CDR3 sequence is 15 residues long. This CDR3 is CASSQDRLRGGELFF. CDR3 nucleotide sequence: TGCGCCAGCAGCCAAGATCGGCTCAGAGGTGGGGAGCTGTTTTTT.

This clone was seen a single time. The V gene is TRBV5-1, the J gene TRBJ2-3; D is uncertain. Trimming stripped 0 bases from V and 11 bases from J, with 19 bases between. CDR1 is SGHRS, CDR2 YFSETQ, per germline. The CDR3 spans 15 residues. CDR3 region: CASSLVSRWAVRQYF. In DNA form, the CDR3 reads TGCGCCAGCAGCTTGGTTAGTAGATGGGCCGTGAGGCAGTATTTT. Full variable domain (outside the CDR3, taken from reference TRBV5-1 and TRBJ2-3): KAGVTQTPRYLIKTRGQQVTLSCSPISGHRSVSWYQQTPGQGLQFLFEYFSETQRNKGNFPGRFSGRQFSNSRSEMNVSTLELGDSALYLCASSLVSRWAVRQYFGPGTRLTVL.